This TCR beta chain emerged from a study of blood T cells in healthy people across ages. The germline V and J ends were trimmed by 2 bases and 7 bases, with 5 bases remaining between them. The CDR3 spans 11 residues. CDR1 and CDR2 from the germline V gene are SEHNR and FQNEAQ (reference sequence). A second about 6 to 11 cycle PCR used barcoded and J-beta primers. A single record per CDR3 protein comes from TCRdb applying MiXCR to the 5' RACE reads. The sample has roughly 640,000 distinct CDR3 sequences, approximately 30% seen once. The rearrangement joins TRBV7-9 to TRBJ1-1; D is undetermined. This clonotype originated in a woman of 80 years or more in good health. Sequenced material: blood. CDR3 DNA sequence: TGTGCCAGCAGCTTAAGTATTGAAGCTTTCTTT. Amino acid sequence: CASSLSIEAFF.